A selection of T cell receptor beta chains follows, all from one sample in a study of cytomegalovirus exposure and HLA in healthy donors. Libraries were prepared by immunoSEQ multiplex PCR; TCRdb keeps only in-frame clonotypes and omits some of them. The profile shows approximately 240,000 clones, about 80% of them singletons. Sample: PBMCs. All receptors derive from a woman in her thirties or forties in good health and CMV-seronegative. Each CDR3 is given without its conserved first and last residue.

j_call,v_call,cdr3_aa
TRBJ2-2,TRBV9,ASSVAWTGSTGELF
TRBJ1-4,TRBV6-5,ASSREFGEKLF
NA,TRBV5-6,ASSFAGTDYEQY
TRBJ1-1,TRBV5-5,ASSQLNRETEAF
TRBJ1-1,TRBV30,AWGTGPLEAF
TRBJ2-1,TRBV9,ASSVGVQLLNEQF
TRBJ2-7,TRBV7-9,ASSSNSAFSYEQY
TRBJ1-2,TRBV7-2,ASSRGQLLYGYT
TRBJ1-1,TRBV6-5,ASSYRETTEAF
TRBJ2-2,TRBV7-3,ASSLKGGGTGELF
TRBJ2-1,TRBV6-1,ASSAYRDSNEQF
TRBJ2-3,TRBV5-1,ASSLAGFYTDTQY
TRBJ2-5,TRBV7-7,ASVLLTGTAEETQY
TRBJ1-6,TRBV4-3,ASSLGQGRSDSPLH
TRBJ1-1,TRBV11-2,ASSLMSRTQAF
TRBJ2-7,TRBV4-1,ASSLSGTGIYEQY
TRBJ2-7,TRBV11-3,ASSSGRGPYEQY
TRBJ2-2,TRBV7-9,ASSSGQALNTGELF
TRBJ2-7,TRBV28,ASREYEQY
TRBJ2-3,TRBV6-5,ASSFRGDTQY
TRBJ2-3,TRBV5-1,ASSLLGRGADTQY
TRBJ2-7,TRBV6-5,ASSYSGREDEQY
TRBJ1-1,TRBV7-2,ASSSKGDTEAF
TRBJ2-1,TRBV10-3,AIRDERGKRRYNEQF
TRBJ2-3,TRBV6-1,ASSAPAGGPDTQY
TRBJ1-3,TRBV5-1,ASSGTGGSGNTIY
TRBJ1-1,TRBV5-8,ASIPPGTGLNTEAF
TRBJ2-3,TRBV5-4,ASSLGTSGFTDTQY
TRBJ1-1,TRBV19,ASSSSDRANTEAF
TRBJ2-7,TRBV6-5,ASSFNFAGVGHEQY
TRBJ2-5,TRBV4-2,ASSQDSLGPQETQY
TRBJ2-7,TRBV11-2,ASSLGALTYEQY
TRBJ2-7,TRBV27,ASSLTRVSYEQY
TRBJ2-3,TRBV7-3,ASSLASGTDTQY
TRBJ2-7,TRBV7-2,ASSLASSGGSYEQY